This T cell receptor (beta chain) was captured in a study of T cell changes during pregnancy in multiple sclerosis. This clone appeared a single time. Sequencing was performed with immunoSEQ multiplex PCR; in TCRdb, only in-frame clones are kept and a portion is missing. Seen here are about 68,000 clones, over 85% observed once, and the top ten hold 3% to 4.5%. The CDR3 contains 15 residues. Trimming took off 2 bases at V and 1 base at J, with 12 bases between the two ends. Germline V gives CDR1 SGHDT, CDR2 YYEEEE. The material sequenced was peripheral blood, taken after pregnancy. This chain uses TRBV5-6 with TRBJ1-1, with D maybe TRBD1 (5 bases). This receptor was obtained from a female donor in good health, enrolled as a control in a pregnancy study. In DNA, the CDR3 is TGTGCCAGCAGCTTTAGGAGGGGATCGAACACTGAAGCTTTCTTT. Its protein product is CASSFRRGSNTEAFF.